This T cell receptor (beta chain) was captured by sequencing in a study of T cells in Graves' hyperthyroidism and ophthalmopathy. Ten or more counts support this clonotype. In germline, CDR1 is SGHAT, CDR2 FQNNGV. The CDR3 has 13 residues. V lost 3 bases, J lost 5 bases, and 3 bases stayed unmatched. Amplification of TCR beta CDR3 regions was performed using RNA transcripts as template. With the HTBI primer set, the TCR CDR3 went through a first round of RT-PCR. TCRdb recomputed calls from the multiplex PCR reads with MiXCR, one row per CDR3 protein. This table holds about 200,000 distinct CDR3 sequences, about 15% found once.

Sequencing was carried out using blood. The V call is TRBV11-2, the J call TRBJ2-7; 8 bases agree with TRBD2. This receptor was taken from a woman in her fifties or sixties with Graves' hyperthyroidism. In DNA form, the CDR3 reads TGTGCCAGCAGCTTTAGCGGGATCGACGAGCAGTACTTC. The encoded protein is CASSFSGIDEQYF.